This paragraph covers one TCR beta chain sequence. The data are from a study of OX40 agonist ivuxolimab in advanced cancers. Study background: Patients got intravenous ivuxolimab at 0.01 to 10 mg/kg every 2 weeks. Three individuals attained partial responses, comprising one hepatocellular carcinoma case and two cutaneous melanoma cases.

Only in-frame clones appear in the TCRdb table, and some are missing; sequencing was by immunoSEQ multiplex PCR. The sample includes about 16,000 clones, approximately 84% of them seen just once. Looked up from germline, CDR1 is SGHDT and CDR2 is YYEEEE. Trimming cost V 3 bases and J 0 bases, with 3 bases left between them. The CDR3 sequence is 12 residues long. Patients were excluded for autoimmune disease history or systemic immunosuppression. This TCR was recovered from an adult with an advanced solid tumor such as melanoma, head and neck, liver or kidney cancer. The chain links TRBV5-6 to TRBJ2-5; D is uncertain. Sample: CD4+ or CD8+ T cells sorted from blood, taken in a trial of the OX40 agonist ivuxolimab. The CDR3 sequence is CASSWDQETQYF. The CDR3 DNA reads TGTGCCAGCAGCTGGGACCAAGAGACCCAGTACTTC.